This TCR beta chain was sequenced in a study of cytomegalovirus exposure and HLA in healthy donors. Turning to this clone: Its antigen is unidentified.

Study results and caveats: There was a cluster of highly shared sequence variants that was likely a sequencing artifact. 16,951 TCR beta sequences were associated with HLA alleles at 0.05 false discovery rate in a later analysis. Common viral pathogens were later found to be apparently linked to several of the most significant clusters. A reported reduction in N-insertions relative to the approximately 670-donor mean was seen in an Asian-associated ancestry cluster in a later analysis.

It was with 60 Vbeta and 13 Jbeta primers that the PCR ran. Data came from immunoSEQ multiplex PCR; TCRdb stores just in-frame clones and leaves some out. This sample yields approximately 140,000 clones, of which approximately 80% are seen a single time; 5.5% to 7% belongs to the top ten. Sequencing was performed on PBMCs. The receptor was derived from a middle-aged woman in good health and CMV-seropositive.

The CDR3 here is CASRQVYQPQHF. CDR3 DNA: TGTGCCAGCCGACAGGTCTATCAGCCCCAGCATTTT. The chain has TRBV28 and TRBJ1-5; TRBD1 is a possible D gene (6 bases). V shed 8 bases and J shed 5 bases, with 10 bases lying between them. The CDR3 sequence is 12 residues long. Germline V gives CDR1 MDHEN, CDR2 SYDVKM.